A single sample is the source of the 31 T cell receptor beta chains below, sequenced in a study of graft-versus-host responses after intestinal transplantation. Only in-frame clones appear in the TCRdb table, and some are missing; sequencing was by immunoSEQ multiplex PCR. The sample has tens of thousands of clones, 85% to 95% seen once. No antigen has been assigned to these receptors. Sequencing was performed on unstimulated CD8+ T cells sorted from spleen or lymph node cells, taken before intestinal transplant. Receptors were obtained from a human donor who received an intestinal transplant.

The chain combines TRBV19 with TRBJ1-1, with a weak D call TRBD1 (5 bases). CDR1 and CDR2 (germline): LNHDA, SQIVND (reference sequence). There are 16 residues in the CDR3. Trimming stripped 2 bases from V and 3 bases from J, with 16 bases between. CDR3 region: CASSIFGQGRDTEAFF. The CDR3 nucleotides read TGTGCCAGTAGTATATTCGGGCAGGGAAGGGACACTGAAGCTTTCTTT. The full variable domain, in which reference TRBV19 and TRBJ1-1 provide the parts outside the CDR3, is DGGITQSPKYLFRKEGQNVTLSCEQNLNHDAMYWYRQDPGQGLRLIYYSQIVNDFQKGDIAEGYSVSREKKESFPLTVTSAQKNPTAFYLCASSIFGQGRDTEAFFGQGTRLTVV.

The chain is built from TRBV27 and TRBJ1-2; 7 nucleotides match TRBD1. J gave up 1 base and V 5 bases, and 4 bases lay outside the gene matches. Germline lookup yields CDR1 MNHEY and CDR2 SMNVEV (reference sequence). The CDR3 loop spans 14 amino acids. The CDR3 is CASSPGQLNYGYTF. The CDR3 coding sequence is TGTGCCAGCAGTCCGGGACAGCTTAACTATGGCTACACCTTC.

As to this clone: No DNA is shown, since the ends of the CDR3 on it are uncertain; the CDR3 is the one TCRdb lists. CDR3: CASSVATGALGTFF. V gene TRBV27 combines with J gene TRBJ1-1; TRBD1, the table's D call, lacks a check against the DNA. CDR1 and CDR2 (germline): MNHEY, SMNVEV (reference sequence). 14 amino acids form the CDR3, both terminal residues included.

The chain recombines TRBV9 with TRBJ2-3, with a weak D call TRBD1 (5 bases). Germline values: CDR1 SGDLS, CDR2 YYNGEE. The CDR3 totals 14 residues. The CDR3: CASQGSTLTDTQYF. The DNA for the CDR3 is TGTGCGAGCCAGGGCAGTACGTTAACAGATACGCAGTATTTT.

This clone was observed once. This chain uses TRBV5-1 with TRBJ2-2; D is ambiguous. With 0 bases removed from V and 2 bases from J, the gap between germline ends came to 8 bases. The CDR3 sequence is 15 residues long. The germline V gene has CDR1 SGHRS and CDR2 YFSETQ. The CDR3 nucleotides are TGCGCCAGCAGCTTGGACACCATTAACACCGGGGAGCTGTTTTTT. Translating it yields CASSLDTINTGELFF.

The chain joins TRBV20-1 to TRBJ1-5; D is ambiguous. Germline values: CDR1 DFQATT, CDR2 SNEGSKA (reference sequence). The germline V and J ends were trimmed by 5 bases and 7 bases, with 3 bases remaining between them. The CDR3 extends over 9 amino acids. In DNA form, the CDR3 reads TGCAGTGCTGGCCAGCCCCAGCATTTT. This encodes CSAGQPQHF.

This chain connects TRBV5-6 to TRBJ1-5; D uncertain. With 4 bases removed from V and 0 bases from J, the gap between germline ends came to 14 bases. The CDR3 extends over 16 amino acids. Germline V lookup: CDR1 SGHDT, CDR2 YYEEEE. This CDR3 is CASSPWAGDSNQPQHF. DNA for the CDR3: TGTGCCAGCAGCCCCTGGGCAGGCGATAGCAATCAGCCCCAGCATTTT.

The genes are TRBV30 and TRBJ2-6; 7 bases line up with TRBD1. The ends lost 5 bases at V and 2 bases at J; junction bases unmatched: 3. The germline CDR1 and CDR2 sequences are GTSNPN and SVGIG (reference sequence). This CDR3 is built from 14 residues. CDR3 region: CAWSQGTGANVLTF. The DNA for the CDR3 is TGTGCCTGGTCACAGGGGACTGGGGCCAACGTCCTGACTTTC.

The chain couples TRBV7-9 to TRBJ1-1; TRBD1 agrees at 10 bases. The V segment lost 5 bases and the J segment 1 base; nucleotides outside the gene matches: 4. The CDR3 is 15 amino acids. Looked up from germline, CDR1 is SEHNR and CDR2 is FQNEAQ (reference sequence). Here the CDR3 reads CASSIRTGGNTEAFF. Written as DNA, the CDR3 is TGTGCCAGCAGCATCCGGACAGGGGGGAACACTGAAGCTTTCTTT.

The J gene is TRBJ1-5, the V gene TRBV19; D remains ambiguous. CDR3 length: 16 residues. The germline gives CDR1 LNHDA, CDR2 SQIVND (reference sequence). V lost 7 bases and J lost 4, with 20 bases in between. This CDR3 reads CASTSLPSVWNQPQHF. The CDR3 region has the DNA TGTGCCAGTACCTCCCTTCCTAGTGTATGGAATCAGCCCCAGCATTTT.

This chain joins TRBV9 and TRBJ1-1, with D perhaps TRBD1 (5 bases). The CDR3 length is 15 residues. Trimming took off 0 bases at V and 4 bases at J, with 13 bases between the two ends. CDR1 is SGDLS, CDR2 YYNGEE, per germline. As DNA, the CDR3 is TGTGCCAGCAGCGTAGCTGGGGGGGGTAGCACTGAAGCTTTCTTT. This codes for CASSVAGGGSTEAFF.

The V and J genes are TRBV29-1 and TRBJ1-2, with 7 bases matching TRBD1. Per the germline V gene, CDR1 is SQVTM and CDR2 is ANQGSEA. The J segment lost 5 bases and the V segment lost 6 bases, leaving 6 bases of the junction unmatched. CDR3 length equals 12 residues. The CDR3 here is CSVPGTEYGYTF. The CDR3 DNA reads as TGCAGCGTCCCAGGGACAGAATATGGCTACACCTTC. The whole variable domain, remainder taken from reference TRBV29-1 and TRBJ1-2, is SAVISQKPSRDICQRGTSLTIQCQVDSQVTMMFWYRQQPGQSLTLIATANQGSEATYESGFVIDKFPISRPNLTFSTLTVSNMSPEDSSIYLCSVPGTEYGYTFGSGTRLTVV.

V is TRBV7-2 and J is TRBJ2-7; 12 nucleotides agree with TRBD2. V dropped 6 bases and J dropped 5; count of bases not matched to a gene: 17. This CDR3 spans 18 amino acids. The germline gives CDR1 SGHTA, CDR2 FQGNSA. Here the CDR3 reads CASSPVALAGGPVHEQYF. The CDR3 DNA reads TGTGCCAGCAGTCCGGTCGCTCTAGCGGGGGGGCCCGTCCACGAGCAGTACTTC.

This chain uses TRBV6-1 with TRBJ2-7; D unclear. The V and J ends lost 3 bases and 3 bases respectively, with 9 bases between them. The CDR3 sequence is 13 residues long. Germline assignment: CDR1 MNHNS and CDR2 SASEGT. The CDR3 reads CASSDNRNYEQYF. The CDR3 nucleotides read TGTGCCAGCAGTGATAACAGAAACTACGAGCAGTACTTC.

The genes are TRBV4-3 and TRBJ2-7, with D possibly TRBD1 on 5 matching bases. This CDR3 has 14 residues. Germline V lookup: CDR1 LGHNA, CDR2 YSLEER. Trimming stripped 4 bases from V and 7 bases from J, with 17 bases between. The DNA for the CDR3 is TGCGCCAGCAGCCCAGAAAAGACAGCGTGGGAGCAGTACTTC. Protein: CASSPEKTAWEQYF.

The chain carries TRBV27 and TRBJ1-5, with 8 bases that match TRBD1. V dropped 6 bases and J dropped 3; count of bases not matched to a gene: 4. The CDR3 length is 14 residues. Germline values: CDR1 MNHEY, CDR2 SMNVEV (reference sequence). The CDR3 region is CASSPGQVNQPQHF. Here the CDR3 DNA reads TGTGCCAGCAGCCCGGGACAGGTCAATCAGCCCCAGCATTTT.

V is TRBV5-6 and J is TRBJ2-2; no clear D. The CDR3 runs 18 residues. The ends were cut back, 3 bases at V and 2 bases at J, with 20 bases in the middle. Germline V CDR1 and CDR2: SGHDT, YYEEEE. The CDR3 sequence: CASSWIFDNDSNTGELFF. The DNA of the CDR3 is TGTGCCAGCAGCTGGATCTTTGATAACGACTCTAACACCGGGGAGCTGTTTTTT. Based on the CDR3 plus reference TRBV5-6 and TRBJ2-2, the full variable domain is DAGVTQSPTHLIKTRGQQVTLRCSPKSGHDTVSWYQQALGQGPQFIFQYYEEEERQRGNFPDRFSGHQFPNYSSELNVNALLLGDSALYLCASSWIFDNDSNTGELFFGEGSRLTVL.

The chain joins TRBV12-5 to TRBJ1-4, with a weak D call TRBD1 (6 bases). The CDR3 contains 14 residues. Germline loops: CDR1 LGHNT, CDR2 FRNRAP. The V and J ends lost 5 bases and 3 bases respectively, with 10 bases between them. This CDR3 is CASGPEGANEKLFF. In DNA form, the CDR3 reads TGTGCTAGTGGTCCAGAGGGGGCTAATGAAAAACTGTTTTTT.

The J gene is TRBJ2-5, the V gene TRBV27; D unresolved. The germline V gene encodes CDR1 MNHEY and CDR2 SMNVEV (reference sequence). V was clipped by 4 bases and J by 4 bases, with 4 bases between them. The length of the CDR3 is 11 residues. In DNA, the CDR3 is TGTGCCAGCAGTTCCGGAGAGACCCAGTACTTC. This translates into CASSSGETQYF.

The chain links TRBV5-1 to TRBJ2-1; 7 bases agree with TRBD1. CDR3 length: 18 residues. The V gene's germline CDR1 is SGHRS and CDR2 YFSETQ. V was pared by 4 bases and J by 0 bases, with 13 bases of the junction left unmatched. CDR3 in DNA: TGCGCCAGCAGCACTGGACCGGGACAGCTTAGCTCCTACAATGAGCAGTTCTTC. This encodes CASSTGPGQLSSYNEQFF.

This chain links TRBV10-2 with TRBJ2-3, with D perhaps TRBD2 (5 bases). The CDR3 is 15 amino acids. Germline lookup yields CDR1 WSHSY and CDR2 SAAADI. The germline V and J ends were trimmed by 1 base and 3 bases, with 11 bases remaining between them. In nucleotides, the CDR3 is TGCGCCAGCAGTGAGTTACCAGAGGGAACAGATACGCAGTATTTT. This gives the protein CASSELPEGTDTQYF.

The rearrangement uses TRBV16 and TRBJ2-2, with a possible D match to TRBD2 (5 bases). Trimming took 0 bases from V and 6 from J, leaving 8 bases between them. The CDR3 is 14 amino acids. Germline V CDR1 and CDR2: KGHSY, FQNENV. DNA of the CDR3: TGTGCCAGCAGCCAATCATCCGGGGCCGGGGAGCTGTTTTTT. This codes for CASSQSSGAGELFF.

Written as DNA, the CDR3 is TGTGCCAGCAGTGATTCCACGACAGGGGGTTGGACCGGGGAGCTGTTTTTT. Its protein product is CASSDSTTGGWTGELFF. The J gene is TRBJ2-2, the V gene TRBV6-1; TRBD1 aligns across 9 bases. V was clipped by 3 bases and J by 5 bases; unmatched bases: 10. Germline values: CDR1 MNHNS, CDR2 SASEGT. The CDR3 consists of 17 residues.

The genes are TRBV19 and TRBJ1-1; D is undetermined. Looked up from germline, CDR1 is LNHDA and CDR2 is SQIVND (reference sequence). V lost 3 bases, J lost 1 base, and 9 bases lay in between. This CDR3 has 14 residues. The CDR3 DNA sequence: TGTGCCAGTAGTATTGTCAGTCCGAACACTGAAGCTTTCTTT. Translating it yields CASSIVSPNTEAFF.

DNA of the CDR3: TGTGCCTGGAGTGTAGGCCAGGGGTCAGATACGCAGTATTTT. Its protein product is CAWSVGQGSDTQYF. The rearrangement uses TRBV30 and TRBJ2-3; TRBD1 might be the D (6 bases). Germline CDR1 and CDR2: GTSNPN and SVGIG (reference sequence). The CDR3 is 14 amino acids. V was cut by 0 bases and J by 4 bases, with 11 bases left in between.

The V gene is TRBV11-2, the J gene TRBJ1-2, with D perhaps matching TRBD1 (6 bases). The germline gives CDR1 SGHAT, CDR2 FQNNGV. This CDR3 region has 14 residues. The germline V and J ends were trimmed by 1 base and 6 bases, with 12 bases remaining between them. In nucleotides, the CDR3 is TGTGCCAGCAGCTTAGTACTGGGGGCGGATGGCTACACCTTC. Amino acids: CASSLVLGADGYTF.

The chain has TRBV4-3 and TRBJ2-2; TRBD2 is a possible D gene (6 bases). CDR3 size: 15 residues. Germline V CDR1 and CDR2: LGHNA, YSLEER. Between the trimmed V and J ends, which lost 0 bases and 8 bases, there was a span of 13 bases. The CDR3 region is CASSQDGRGAGELFF. In DNA, the CDR3 is TGCGCCAGCAGCCAAGATGGGCGGGGCGCGGGGGAGCTGTTTTTT.

V and J are TRBV7-2 and TRBJ1-2; D perhaps matches TRBD1 (6 bases). The V gene lost 2 bases and the J gene lost 1 base, with 14 bases spanning the gap. In germline, CDR1 is SGHTA, CDR2 FQGNSA. The CDR3 consists of 16 residues. In nucleotides, the CDR3 is TGTGCCAGCAGCTTACCGGGACAATCAATTAACTATGGCTACACCTTC. This gives the protein CASSLPGQSINYGYTF.

The chain combines TRBV18 with TRBJ2-7; TRBD2 matches at 13 bases. J was trimmed by 4 bases and V by 3 bases; bases with no gene match: 3. Per germline, CDR1 KGHSH and CDR2 LQKENI. The CDR3 contains 15 residues. CDR3 DNA sequence: TGTGCCAGCTCACCTACTAGCGGGGGGGCGTACGAGCAGTACTTC. Translated: CASSPTSGGAYEQYF.

The gene calls are TRBV7-2 and TRBJ2-7; D gene uncertain. V lost 2 bases and J lost 4, with 18 bases in between. The CDR3 consists of 16 residues. Per germline, CDR1 SGHTA and CDR2 FQGNSA. The CDR3 loop reads CASSLRPGDSLYEQYF. DNA for the CDR3: TGTGCCAGCAGCTTACGGCCAGGTGATTCCCTTTACGAGCAGTACTTC.

J is TRBJ2-1 and V is TRBV27, with 11 positions matching TRBD1. The germline CDR1 and CDR2 sequences are MNHEY and SMNVEV (reference sequence). Trimming took 8 bases from V and 10 from J; bases not matched to a gene: 7. This CDR3 contains 13 residues. This CDR3 is CASLGTGGSEQFF. The CDR3 nucleotides are TGTGCCAGCCTCGGGACAGGGGGTAGCGAGCAGTTCTTC.